This T cell receptor (beta chain) was captured by sequencing in a study of blood T cell repertoires in COVID-19. Study details: There were acute and convalescent COVID-19 samples, and they came from the United States, Italy and Spain. Sources were T cells, B-cell-depleted T cells, or PBMCs; the material itself was cDNA or gDNA.

This clone occurred many times. Per germline, CDR1 MDHEN and CDR2 SYDVKM. V shed 4 bases and J 6 bases; nucleotides not matched to a gene: 10. CDR3 length equals 17 residues. Authors' data handling: Scientists estimated how many nucleated cells there were by amplifying reference gene primers. Using immunoSEQ multiplex PCR, the repertoire was profiled, and TCRdb retains in-frame clones only, with some absent. D and trimming come from the DNA, and the V and J calls and clone size come from that table. The sample has approximately 76,000 clones; approximately 80% are singletons. The chain couples TRBV28 to TRBJ2-2, with 11 bases that match TRBD2. This receptor was taken from a man in his fifties or sixties with acute or convalescent COVID-19. The sample consisted of peripheral blood. The CDR3: CASSSWGLAGGPGELFF. The CDR3 DNA reads TGTGCCAGCAGTTCATGGGGCCTAGCGGGAGGCCCCGGGGAGCTGTTTTTT.